One sample yielded the 18 T cell receptor beta chains listed below, sequenced in a study of T cell responses to AZD1222 COVID-19 vaccine. Clones were sequenced by immunoSEQ multiplex PCR, and TCRdb holds only the in-frame ones, with some missing. The sample lists 180,000 or so clones; 92% were seen once. Material: peripheral blood, obtained 28 days after the second AZD1222 dose. All receptors derive from an adult who received the AZD1222 COVID-19 vaccine.

The chain employs TRBV7-9 and TRBJ2-5, with 7 bases lining up with TRBD1. J was trimmed by 5 bases and V by 5 bases; bases with no gene match: 5. The CDR3 has 13 amino acids. Germline CDR1 is SEHNR and CDR2 is FQNEAQ (reference sequence). The CDR3 DNA sequence: TGTGCCAGCAGCCCCGGGACAGCGGAGACCCAGTACTTC. This sequence encodes CASSPGTAETQYF.

The V and J genes are TRBV7-6 and TRBJ2-3; 10 bases are shared with TRBD1. Germline trimming cut 5 bases from V and 7 bases from J; bases unmatched to any gene: 15. CDR1 and CDR2 from the germline V gene are SGHVS and FNYEAQ. CDR3 length equals 17 residues. CDR3 sequence (DNA): TGTGCCAGCAGCGAGAACTGGGGGACAGGGGCCCTCCATACGCAGTATTTT. Encoded protein: CASSENWGTGALHTQYF.

This chain connects TRBV30 to TRBJ2-1, with D unresolved. V gave up 3 bases and J gave up 6 bases, with 9 bases separating them. The CDR3 totals 12 residues. Germline CDR1 is GTSNPN and CDR2 is SVGIG (reference sequence). CDR3 region: CAWRGLANEQFF. The DNA of the CDR3 is TGTGCCTGGAGAGGCCTGGCCAATGAGCAGTTCTTC.

The gene calls are TRBV19 and TRBJ1-1; D unclear. This CDR3 is built from 15 residues. Germline CDR1 and CDR2: LNHDA and SQIVND (reference sequence). Trimming removed 3 bases from V and 0 bases from J, with 11 bases in between. The CDR3 region has the DNA TGTGCCAGTAGTATGTATCCAGGAATGAACACTGAAGCTTTCTTT. Residues: CASSMYPGMNTEAFF.

The V call is TRBV5-4, the J call TRBJ2-7; D ambiguous. The V end lost 1 base, the J end lost 5 bases, and 4 bases lay between the germline ends. This CDR3 is built from 11 residues. CDR1 and CDR2 (germline): SGHNT, YYREEE (reference sequence). The CDR3 DNA reads TGTGCCAGCAGCTTGAGCGACGAGCAGTACTTC. Amino acid sequence: CASSLSDEQYF. Complete variable domain (other parts from reference TRBV5-4 and TRBJ2-7): ETGVTQSPTHLIKTRGQQVTLRCSSQSGHNTVSWYQQALGQGPQFIFQYYREEENGRGNFPPRFSGLQFPNYSSELNVNALELDDSALYLCASSLSDEQYFGPGTRLTVT.

The table lists this clone with a count of one. This sequence joins TRBV11-3 and TRBJ2-1; D possibly corresponds to TRBD2 (6 bases). The CDR3 loop spans 17 amino acids. Germline V CDR1 and CDR2: SGHNT, YENEEA. V lost 1 base and J 8 bases, leaving 21 bases between the germline ends. CDR3 in DNA: TGTGCCAGCAGCTTAGGCACTAGCTCTGGTCGTTTATATGAGCAGTTCTTC. This gives the protein CASSLGTSSGRLYEQFF.

The chain employs TRBV7-3 and TRBJ2-2; D gene unclear. The CDR3 sequence is 15 residues long. V lost 1 base, J lost 1 base, and 7 bases lay in between. The germline V gene has CDR1 SGHTA and CDR2 FQGTGA. In DNA form, the CDR3 reads TGTGCCAGCAGCTTAAATCCCTTGAACACCGGGGAGCTGTTTTTT. The encoded protein is CASSLNPLNTGELFF.

CDR3 sequence: CASSQAKLAVPSSYEQYF. For the CDR3, the DNA is TGTGCCAGCAGCCAAGCGAAACTAGCGGTCCCCAGCTCCTACGAGCAGTACTTC. J is TRBJ2-7 and V is TRBV4-2; 8 bases are a match to TRBD2. The germline CDR1 and CDR2 sequences are LGHNA and YNFKEQ. This CDR3 region has 18 residues. V dropped 1 base and J dropped 0; count of bases not matched to a gene: 11.

The chain couples TRBV10-2 to TRBJ1-1; D not resolved. Germline V CDR1 and CDR2: WSHSY, SAAADI. Between the trimmed V and J ends, which lost 4 bases and 1 base, there was a span of 10 bases. The CDR3 totals 14 residues. In DNA form, the CDR3 reads TGCGCCAGCAGTGTGTCAGAATCGAACACTGAAGCTTTCTTT. Protein: CASSVSESNTEAFF.

In the case of this clone: The conserved final phenylalanine or tryptophan is absent from the CDR3, which likely points to a read error. No DNA is shown, since the ends of the CDR3 on it are uncertain; the CDR3 is the one TCRdb lists. The V gene is TRBV12-3 or TRBV12-4, the J gene TRBJ1-5; the D call TRBD1 from the table was never checked on the DNA. The CDR3 length is 10 residues, termini included. The chain's CDR3 is CASSIMGLDL.

The V gene is TRBV7-8, the J gene TRBJ1-5, with a weak D call TRBD1 (5 bases). The germline gives CDR1 SGHVS, CDR2 FQNEAQ. The CDR3 spans 13 residues. The V end lost 3 bases, the J end lost 5 bases, and 8 bases lay between the germline ends. CDR3 protein: CASSLRGYQPQHF. The CDR3 DNA reads TGTGCCAGCAGCTTGAGGGGATATCAGCCCCAGCATTTT.

The CDR3 spells CAVSPGQGDGNTIYF. CDR3 sequence (DNA): TGTGCCGTTTCTCCGGGACAGGGGGACGGAAACACCATATATTTT. V is TRBV6-5 and J is TRBJ1-3, with 11 bases identical to TRBD1. The CDR3 is 15 residues long. Germline-derived CDR1 and CDR2 are MNHEY and SVGAGI. Trimming cost V 11 bases and J 4 bases; bases outside gene matches: 10.

Regarding this clone: This same CDR3 is encoded by further DNA sequences in the sample. This chain uses TRBV3-1 (or the pseudogene TRBV3-2) with TRBJ2-5, with D possibly called TRBD1 or TRBD2 (6 bases each). Germline loops: CDR1 LGHDT, CDR2 YNNKEL (reference sequence). The CDR3 covers 15 residues. The V gene lost 0 bases and the J gene lost 1 base, with 9 bases spanning the gap. The CDR3 loop is CASSQEGGPQETQYF. In DNA, the CDR3 is TGTGCCAGCAGCCAAGAGGGGGGCCCCCAAGAGACCCAGTACTTC.

V and J are TRBV4-3 and TRBJ2-3, with 7 bases lining up with TRBD2. This CDR3 is built from 16 residues. Per the germline V gene, CDR1 is LGHNA and CDR2 is YSLEER. V shed 6 bases and J 0 bases; nucleotides not matched to a gene: 9. The CDR3 nucleotides read TGCGCCAGCAGGAAGAGCGGAGCGGGGAGCACAGATACGCAGTATTTT. Its protein is CASRKSGAGSTDTQYF.

The chain uses TRBV3-1 (or the pseudogene TRBV3-2) and TRBJ2-1, with D tentatively TRBD2 (5 bases). The CDR3 totals 13 residues. Germline V CDR1 and CDR2: LGHDT, YNNKEL (reference sequence). V was clipped by 6 bases and J by 12 bases, with 18 bases between them. CDR3 amino acids: CASRGLIGSGQFF. CDR3 bases: TGTGCCAGCAGGGGCCTCATAGGGAGCGGGCAGTTCTTC.

This clone was counted a single time. The gene calls are TRBV11-2 and TRBJ1-2; D call uncertain. The CDR3 totals 16 residues. Germline loops: CDR1 SGHAT, CDR2 FQNNGV. V was shortened by 2 bases and J by 5 bases, with 18 bases between the two germline ends. The CDR3 loop reads CASSLLTTSPPYGYTF. Written as DNA, the CDR3 is TGTGCCAGCAGCTTACTAACCACATCCCCTCCTTATGGCTACACCTTC.

V is TRBV11-3 and J is TRBJ2-5; possible D gene TRBD1, 5 bases. The CDR3 is made up of 15 amino acids. V lost 3 bases to trimming and J lost 4 bases, with 15 bases between them. CDR1 SGHNT and CDR2 YENEEA come from the germline V gene. CDR3 residues: CASSFEGRAGETQYF. The CDR3 DNA reads as TGTGCCAGCAGCTTCGAAGGCAGGGCTGGAGAGACCCAGTACTTC. The whole variable domain, filled in from reference TRBV11-3 and TRBJ2-5, reads EAGVVQSPRYKIIEKKQPVAFWCNPISGHNTLYWYLQNLGQGPELLIRYENEEAVDDSQLPKDRFSAERLKGVDSTLKIQPAELGDSAVYLCASSFEGRAGETQYFGPGTRLLVL.

V and J are TRBV5-4 and TRBJ1-1, with D perhaps TRBD1 (5 bases). Germline V gene data show CDR1 as SGHNT and CDR2 as YYREEE (reference sequence). V gave up 0 bases and J gave up 0 bases, with 12 bases separating them. CDR3 length equals 16 residues. CDR3 loop: CASSLAAGPMNTEAFF. The CDR3 DNA follows: TGTGCCAGCAGCTTGGCGGCAGGGCCCATGAACACTGAAGCTTTCTTT.